A single sample is the source of the 2 T cell receptor beta chains below, sequenced in a study of cytomegalovirus exposure and HLA in healthy donors. Sequencing used immunoSEQ multiplex PCR; TCRdb keeps in-frame clones, though not all of them. The sample lists approximately 170,000 clones; around four fifths were seen once. The specimen sequenced was PBMCs. The receptors originated from a man aged 25 to 40 in good health and CMV-seropositive.

The CDR3 reads CASSLAGTGIQETQYF. Written as DNA, the CDR3 is TGTGCCAGCAGTCTCGCCGGGACAGGAATTCAAGAGACCCAGTACTTC. The chain links TRBV7-9 to TRBJ2-5; 8 nucleotides match TRBD1. Germline trimming cut 6 bases from V and 2 bases from J; bases unmatched to any gene: 11. This CDR3 is 16 amino acids long. Germline V CDR1 and CDR2: SEHNR, FQNEAQ (reference sequence).

The rearrangement joins TRBV4-3 to TRBJ2-1; D remains unclear. Germline V lookup: CDR1 LGHNA, CDR2 YSLEER. The CDR3 is 12 amino acids. With 2 bases removed from V and 9 bases from J, the gap between germline ends came to 8 bases. CDR3 sequence (DNA): TGCGCCAGCAGCCAAAATGTCGGTGAGCAGTTCTTC. Its protein is CASSQNVGEQFF.